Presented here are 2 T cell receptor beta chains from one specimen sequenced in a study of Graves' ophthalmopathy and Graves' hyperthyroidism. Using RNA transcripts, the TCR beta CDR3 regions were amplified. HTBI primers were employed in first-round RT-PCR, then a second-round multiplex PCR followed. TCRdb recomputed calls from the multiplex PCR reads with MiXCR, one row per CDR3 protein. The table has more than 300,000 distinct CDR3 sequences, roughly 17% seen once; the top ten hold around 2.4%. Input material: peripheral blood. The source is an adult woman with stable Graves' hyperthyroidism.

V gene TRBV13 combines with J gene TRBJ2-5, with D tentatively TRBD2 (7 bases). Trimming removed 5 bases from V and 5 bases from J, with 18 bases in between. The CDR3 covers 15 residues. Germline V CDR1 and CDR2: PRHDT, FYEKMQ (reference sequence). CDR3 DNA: TGTGCCAGCAGCCATCGACTACAGGGAGGGGAGACCCAGTACTTC. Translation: CASSHRLQGGETQYF.

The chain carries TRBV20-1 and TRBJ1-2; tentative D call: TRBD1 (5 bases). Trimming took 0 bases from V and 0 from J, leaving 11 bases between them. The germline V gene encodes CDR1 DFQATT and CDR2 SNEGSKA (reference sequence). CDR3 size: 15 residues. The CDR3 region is CSARDREEANYGYTF. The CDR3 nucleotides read TGCAGTGCTAGAGACAGGGAGGAAGCTAACTATGGCTACACCTTC.